This TCR beta chain was identified in a study of blood T cell repertoires in COVID-19. Study background: PBMCs, B-cell-depleted T cells, or T cells provided the cDNA or gDNA that made up the material.

Authors' analysis steps: Estimated nucleated cell counts came from reference gene primer amplification. The assay was immunoSEQ multiplex PCR, and TCRdb's table has in-frame clones only and misses some. Clone size and the V and J calls come from that table; the DNA yielded D and trimming. Of roughly 190,000 clones detected, 94% appear once; the ten largest clones hold 0.6% to 0.8%. In germline, CDR1 is SGHRS, CDR2 YFSETQ. Trimming cost V 4 bases and J 1 base; bases outside gene matches: 5. This CDR3 contains 15 residues. Material for sequencing was peripheral blood. The rearrangement uses TRBV5-1 and TRBJ1-2; 9 positions agree with TRBD1. The receptor was isolated from a man in his thirties or forties with COVID-19, enrolled during active disease. CDR3 loop: CASSRSTGGNYGYTF. Written as DNA, the CDR3 is TGCGCCAGCAGCAGATCGACAGGGGGTAACTATGGCTACACCTTC.